Listed below are T cell receptor beta chains from one sample, sequenced in a study of CD8 T cells in ankylosing spondylitis. TCRdb reprocessed the 5' RACE reads via MiXCR and lists one record per CDR3 protein. The sample lists approximately 150,000 distinct CDR3 sequences, about 42% occurring once. Material: synovial fluid, either unsorted or a sorted T cell fraction (not recorded which). These receptors were collected from a male donor with ankylosing spondylitis. Each CDR3 is given without its conserved first and last residue. The order of the fields is clone size, CDR3 length, V gene, CDR3 protein. Size is stated for part of the rows, as once, few or many counts, or as a class when the clone is expanded.

size: NA; length: 14; V: TRBV2; CDR3: ASSGFTGAPDNEQF
size: NA; length: 13; V: TRBV28; CDR3: ASSPTDRGRGELF
size: NA; length: 10; V: TRBV12-3/TRBV12-4; CDR3: ASSQTGYGYT
size: many; length: 16; V: TRBV18; CDR3: ASSPRPSPTGKNTEAF
size: NA; length: 12; V: TRBV4-1; CDR3: ASSQGADSYEQY
size: NA; length: 14; V: TRBV28; CDR3: ASSLARESITDTQY
size: NA; length: 15; V: TRBV2; CDR3: ASRIDRTGSSYNEQF
size: NA; length: 12; V: TRBV12-3/TRBV12-4; CDR3: ASSRRDNHNEQF
size: NA; length: 14; V: TRBV4-3; CDR3: ASSQEWGGGSYEQY
size: NA; length: 12; V: TRBV5-1; CDR3: ASSRSRDRAEQY
size: few; length: 10; V: TRBV10-3; CDR3: AIGGYNSPLH
size: few; length: 14; V: TRBV6-5; CDR3: ASSYVGLAGGREQF
size: few; length: 11; V: TRBV7-3; CDR3: ASSLGHNSPLH
size: NA; length: 14; V: TRBV29-1; CDR3: SGTSGRAWAVGELF
size: once; length: 17; V: TRBV4-2; CDR3: ASSPHTLLASRSYNEQF
size: few; length: 13; V: TRBV7-2; CDR3: ASSFLGGGSYGYT
size: NA; length: 12; V: TRBV7-8; CDR3: ASSLAGGDDEQF
size: many; length: 14; V: TRBV19; CDR3: ASSPPTRRGTGELF
size: NA; length: 13; V: TRBV9; CDR3: ASSNPIRELGTQY
size: few; length: 11; V: TRBV5-1; CDR3: ASSLATGYEQY
size: many; length: 14; V: TRBV7-9; CDR3: ASSLLSGGAGNEQF
size: NA; length: 13; V: TRBV20-1; CDR3: SASGWPSSYNEQF
size: many; length: 12; V: TRBV27; CDR3: ASRNQGAVYEQY
size: NA; length: 13; V: TRBV6-5; CDR3: ASSYSPPGPYEQY
size: NA; length: 13; V: TRBV12-3/TRBV12-4; CDR3: ASSSDRHSNQPQH
size: NA; length: 15; V: TRBV4-1; CDR3: ASSQVWGMLGCFGYT
size: few; length: 13; V: TRBV7-2; CDR3: ASSLGGGRSYEQY
size: NA; length: 16; V: TRBV19; CDR3: ASSIDVVLPGTYNEQF
size: NA; length: 16; V: TRBV12-3/TRBV12-4; CDR3: ASSSPEVTSGRANEQF
size: few; length: 14; V: TRBV7-2; CDR3: ASSTRDRAKTGELF
size: few; length: 11; V: TRBV6-5; CDR3: ASSYRDKYEAF
size: NA; length: 12; V: TRBV6-1; CDR3: ASSAARRNNEQF
size: few; length: 11; V: TRBV6-4; CDR3: ASSVRGHQPQH
size: NA; length: 9; V: TRBV19; CDR3: ASTNYEKLF
size: NA; length: 11; V: TRBV7-9; CDR3: ASSLAQQGKAF
size: many; length: 14; V: TRBV4-3; CDR3: ASSQALQVGAKEQY
size: few; length: 10; V: TRBV5-6; CDR3: ASSSGTDTQY
size: NA; length: 12; V: TRBV5-6; CDR3: ASGTWGGRNVLT
size: NA; length: 14; V: TRBV4-1; CDR3: ASSHPWGRGRNTIY
size: many; length: 11; V: TRBV29-1; CDR3: SVRFGESYEQY
size: many; length: 13; V: TRBV4-1; CDR3: ASSQGVRGVEPQH
size: many; length: 14; V: TRBV15; CDR3: ATSSEGGKNTGELF
size: NA; length: 16; V: TRBV20-1; CDR3: SATRQNHEDRDNYGYT
size: NA; length: 14; V: TRBV28; CDR3: ASSATPTGGEETQY
size: few; length: 12; V: TRBV4-2; CDR3: ASSQVGEIYEQY
size: few; length: 15; V: TRBV12-3/TRBV12-4; CDR3: ASSPGGLAGAYNEQF
size: many; length: 11; V: TRBV27; CDR3: ASSFSSHYGYT